This TCR beta chain was sequenced for a study of control samples from healthy donors and cancer patients. Measured with immunoSEQ multiplex PCR; TCRdb has only the in-frame clones, and not every one. Here the sample table reports some 190,000 clones. Trimming pared 5 bases from V and 2 bases from J, leaving 6 bases between. This CDR3 spans 11 amino acids. CDR1 DFQATT and CDR2 SNEGSKA come from the germline V gene (reference sequence). The sequenced sample consisted of blood. The clonotype was recovered from a woman in her thirties in good health. V gene TRBV20-1 combines with J gene TRBJ1-2; the D is unclear. The CDR3 nucleotides read TGCAGTGCTTTAGAGAACTATGGCTACACCTTC. Its translation is CSALENYGYTF.